Below, 8 T cell receptor beta chains from the same sample are listed, as sequenced in a study of blood T cells in healthy people across ages. For the second PCR, which ran for roughly 6 to 11 cycles, a sample-barcoded 5' primer and a J-beta primer mix were used. TCRdb reprocessed the 5' RACE reads via MiXCR and lists one record per CDR3 protein. The data hold under 950,000 distinct CDR3 sequences, with about 20% observed a single time. Sequenced material: blood. Source of these receptors: a man between 65 and 79 years old in good health.

Many counts were recorded for this clonotype. The chain couples TRBV15 to TRBJ2-4; D gene uncertain. Germline lookup yields CDR1 LNHNV and CDR2 YYDKDF (reference sequence). The CDR3 contains 14 residues. Trimming took 1 base from V and 6 from J, leaving 10 bases between them. In DNA, the CDR3 is TGTGCCACCAGCAGAGTGAGGACGGTAAACATTCAGTACTTC. Residues: CATSRVRTVNIQYF.

The gene calls are TRBV7-9 and TRBJ1-4, with a weak D call TRBD1 (6 bases). The germline V gene encodes CDR1 SEHNR and CDR2 FQNEAQ (reference sequence). The CDR3 loop spans 15 amino acids. The ends were cut back, 4 bases at V and 4 bases at J, with 13 bases in the middle. This chain's CDR3 is CASSSNRALNEKLFF. The CDR3 region has the DNA TGTGCCAGCAGCTCTAACAGGGCCCTTAATGAAAAACTGTTTTTT.

The sample holds a few counts of this clonotype. J is TRBJ2-5 and V is TRBV28; possibly TRBD1 for D (7 bases). The better agreement between TRBJ2-7 and the DNA end casts doubt on the J call. Germline V lookup: CDR1 MDHEN, CDR2 SYDVKM. The CDR3 is made up of 14 amino acids. DNA of the CDR3: TGTGCCAGCAGTTTACAGGGGGGTCGGTACGAGCAGTACTTC. This gives the protein CASSLQGGRYEQYF.

The chain combines TRBV4-1 with TRBJ2-3; D is tentatively TRBD1 or TRBD2 (6 bases each). The length of the CDR3 is 16 residues. The germline gives CDR1 MGHRA, CDR2 YSYEKL. Between the trimmed V and J ends, which lost 8 bases and 0 bases, there was a span of 18 bases. The CDR3, as DNA: TGCGCCAGCTTGCCGGGGGCTCTAGATAGCACAGATACGCAGTATTTT. Amino acid sequence: CASLPGALDSTDTQYF.

This clonotype was seen a handful of times. The chain combines TRBV29-1 with TRBJ1-4, with D maybe TRBD1 (5 bases). CDR1 is SQVTM, CDR2 ANQGSEA, per germline. This CDR3 contains 16 residues. V shed 4 bases and J shed 5 bases, with 20 bases lying between them. The CDR3 region is CSVGRAPGTLNEKLFF. For the CDR3, the DNA is TGCAGCGTTGGACGGGCTCCGGGGACCCTCAATGAAAAACTGTTTTTT.

The chain combines TRBV10-1 with TRBJ2-1, with 9 bases matching TRBD1. Trimming at V came to 4 bases and at J to 6 bases, leaving 10 bases not matched to a gene. CDR1 is WNHNN and CDR2 is SYGVQD in the germline V gene (reference sequence). The CDR3 has 16 residues. CDR3 loop: CASSGLGQGGGNEQFF. DNA of the CDR3: TGCGCCAGCAGTGGATTGGGACAGGGCGGAGGCAATGAGCAGTTCTTC.

The chain carries TRBV3-1 and TRBJ2-1; 10 bases align to TRBD2. Germline assignment: CDR1 LGHDT and CDR2 YNNKEL (reference sequence). V gave up 7 bases and J gave up 8 bases; unmatched junction bases: 8. The CDR3 spans 14 residues. The CDR3 DNA is TGTGCCAGCAACAAGGGACTAGCGTCCCATGAGCAGTTCTTC. It translates to CASNKGLASHEQFF.

Details on this clonotype: The junction departs from the called germline gene at one end, perhaps through a read error. This chain joins TRBV7-2 and TRBJ2-5, with 8 nucleotides matching TRBD1. This CDR3 region has 13 residues. Per germline, CDR1 SGHTA and CDR2 FQGNSA. In DNA, the CDR3 is TGTGCCAGCAGCTTAGCGCCGGGACAGGTTTTTAGGTTC. Encoded protein: CASSLAPGQVFRF.